A single sample gave rise to the 3 T cell receptor beta chains below, sequenced in a study of regulatory T cells in long-lasting Graves disease. Indicated time point: newly diagnosed GD, antithyroid drugs for less than 3 months. RNA isolated from PBMCs was used to make the TCR library. According to the study, TCR beta libraries were built with iRepertoire HTBI primers and CDR3-region Arm-PCR. Using its own MiXCR run on the multiplex PCR reads, TCRdb lists one record per CDR3 protein. The top ten clones hold over 20% of a sample with around 360,000 distinct CDR3 sequences, 15% to 20% of them seen once. These records were also assigned to another study, of T cells in Graves' hyperthyroidism and ophthalmopathy.

The specimen was peripheral blood mononuclear cells (PBMCs), collected at new diagnosis, from a patient treated with antithyroid drugs. The receptors originated from a woman aged 18 to 35 with Graves disease.

Many counts were recorded for this clonotype. This chain links TRBV27 with TRBJ2-5, with unresolved D. The CDR3 loop spans 15 amino acids. Between the trimmed V and J ends, which lost 3 bases and 1 base, there was a span of 12 bases. Germline CDR1 reads MNHEY; CDR2 reads SMNVEV (reference sequence). Here the CDR3 reads CASSFDKGRQETQYF. Here the CDR3 DNA reads TGTGCCAGCAGTTTTGACAAAGGTCGCCAAGAGACCCAGTACTTC.

For this clonotype: Being one base from a much bigger clone, this may be a read error. The chain recombines TRBV20-1 with TRBJ2-5; the match to TRBD1 covers 11 bases. CDR1 DFQATT and CDR2 SNEGSKA come from the germline V gene (reference sequence). The V segment lost 4 bases and the J segment 7 bases; nucleotides outside the gene matches: 11. This CDR3 region has 15 residues. In DNA form, the CDR3 reads TGCAGTGCTATCCGGACAGGGGGCGCTTCAAGGACCCAGTACTTC. It encodes CSAIRTGGASRTQYF.

This clonotype has at least ten counts. V is TRBV5-1 and J is TRBJ2-1; tentative D call: TRBD1 (5 bases). V lost 0 bases, J lost 6 bases, and 13 bases lay in between. This CDR3 contains 15 residues. From germline, CDR1 is SGHRS and CDR2 YFSETQ. The CDR3 here is CASSLAAGSGNEQFF. CDR3 coding DNA: TGCGCCAGCAGCTTGGCAGCAGGGTCGGGCAATGAGCAGTTCTTC.